The 27 T cell receptor beta chains listed next were all sequenced from one sample in a study of molecular identifiers for immune sequencing clone quantification. One entry per CDR3 protein, called by TCRdb with MiXCR from the PCR reads. The table includes roughly 97,000 distinct CDR3 sequences, approximately 24% detected once. The sequenced material came from naive CD8+ T cells from blood, with Jurkat cell RNA spiked in. Stated subset: FACS-sorted CD8+CD4-CCR7+CD45RA+ naive T cells. The origin of the receptors is a human donor in good health. Some libraries in this study had Jurkat cell RNA spiked in.

Points on this clonotype: A read error may be the cause here, since a much bigger clone is one base away. The chain's CDR3 is CASSQDARGLSTEALF. The CDR3 DNA reads as TGCGCCAGCAGCCAAGATGCCCGGGGTCTTAGCACTGAAGCTCTCTTT. The J gene is TRBJ1-1, the V gene TRBV4-3; D ambiguous. The CDR3 totals 16 residues. The germline V gene has CDR1 LGHNA and CDR2 YSLEER.

This clonotype was counted many times. The gene calls are TRBV10-3 and TRBJ2-7; D remains ambiguous. The CDR3 has 12 amino acids. Per the germline V gene, CDR1 is ENHRY and CDR2 is SYGVKD. V lost 2 bases and J 1 base, leaving 3 bases between the germline ends. The CDR3 region has the DNA TGTGCCATCAGTGAGCCTTCCTACGAGCAGTACTTC. Its translation: CAISEPSYEQYF.

Ten or more counts support this clonotype. The chain has TRBV7-6 and TRBJ2-7; TRBD2 might be the D (5 bases). From germline, CDR1 is SGHVS and CDR2 FNYEAQ. V gave up 5 bases and J gave up 4 bases, with 21 bases separating them. This CDR3 is 16 amino acids long. This CDR3 is CASSPRLGMLKYEQYF. The CDR3 bases are TGTGCCAGCAGCCCCAGACTCGGGATGTTGAAGTACGAGCAGTACTTC. The whole variable domain, remainder taken from reference TRBV7-6 and TRBJ2-7, is GAGVSQSPRYKVTKRGQDVALRCDPISGHVSLYWYRQALGQGPEFLTYFNYEAQQDKSGLPNDRFSAERPEGSISTLTIQRTEQRDSAMYRCASSPRLGMLKYEQYFGPGTRLTVT.

The chain has TRBV2 and TRBJ2-2; D possibly corresponds to TRBD2 (5 bases). This CDR3 has 16 residues. Per the germline V gene, CDR1 is SNHLY and CDR2 is FYNNEI. V was clipped by 6 bases and J by 6 bases, with 20 bases between them. The CDR3 coding sequence is TGTGCCAGCAGAGGTGGCCTAGCCCCGACCCCCGGGGAGCTGTTTTTT. Translation: CASRGGLAPTPGELFF.

This clonotype was found many times. The chain recombines TRBV27 with TRBJ2-7; the D is unclear. V was pared by 5 bases and J by 3 bases, with 17 bases between. From germline, CDR1 is MNHEY and CDR2 SMNVEV (reference sequence). This CDR3 contains 15 residues. CDR3 in amino acids: CASSQNGYGIYEQYF. The CDR3 region has the DNA TGTGCCAGCAGTCAAAATGGATACGGTATCTACGAGCAGTACTTC.

With respect to this clonotype: A much more abundant neighbour one base away suggests this may be a read error. The chain uses TRBV11-3 and TRBJ2-3, with TRBD2 matching 10 bases. The CDR3 has 16 amino acids. Germline trimming cut 5 bases from V and 7 bases from J; bases unmatched to any gene: 12. Germline values: CDR1 SGHNT, CDR2 YENEEA. The CDR3 region is CASSQGTSEPTNTQYF. Written as DNA, the CDR3 is TGTGCCAGCAGCCAGGGGACTAGCGAACCTACGAATACGCAGTATTTT.

A remark on this clonotype: At one end the junction does not follow the germline gene, possibly because of a read error. The chain is built from TRBV7-2 and TRBJ2-1; D not certain. The CDR3 is 14 residues long. The V gene's germline CDR1 is SGHTA and CDR2 FQGNSA. The CDR3 protein is CASSLGGTYNEHFF. CDR3 nucleotide sequence: TGTGCCAGCAGCTTAGGAGGTACCTACAATGAGCATTTCTTC.

A note on this clonotype: Since a much larger clone is just one base distant, this may be a read error. V is TRBV11-2 and J is TRBJ2-7; TRBD2 matches 10 bases. Germline lookup yields CDR1 SGHAT and CDR2 FQNNGV. CDR3 size: 15 residues. CDR3 region: CASSPIRAGGYEQCF. The CDR3 DNA is TGTGCCAGCAGCCCTATTCGAGCGGGGGGGTACGAGCAGTGCTTC.

Turning to this clonotype: A much larger clone differs from this one at a single base, so this may be a read error. This rearrangement joins TRBV7-9 to TRBJ1-1; D unclear. Germline-derived CDR1 and CDR2 are SEHNR and FQNEAQ (reference sequence). This CDR3 comprises 16 residues. CDR3 residues: CASRPSTDTMNTVAFF. The CDR3 nucleotides are TGTGCCAGCAGACCCTCTACAGACACGATGAACACTGTAGCTTTCTTT.

This clonotype appeared many times. This chain joins TRBV29-1 and TRBJ2-1, with D tentatively TRBD2 (5 bases). The CDR3 has 14 residues. In germline, CDR1 is SQVTM, CDR2 ANQGSEA. Trimming took 1 base from V and 6 from J, leaving 13 bases between them. CDR3 nucleotides: TGCAGCGTTGAAGGGGCACCCGAGGGCAATGAGCAGTTCTTC. It translates to CSVEGAPEGNEQFF.

In regard to this clonotype: A read error may be the cause here, since a much bigger clone is one base away. The chain combines TRBV7-6 with TRBJ2-2; D is undetermined. The CDR3 loop spans 16 amino acids. Trimming pared 3 bases from V and 4 bases from J, leaving 15 bases between. Germline V gives CDR1 SGHVS, CDR2 FNYEAQ. The DNA for the CDR3 is TGTGCCAGCAGCTTTGCAAGTTCTCAGATCACCGGGGAGCTGTTTTTT. Translating it yields CASSFASSQITGELFF.

This clonotype was seen a handful of times. The chain joins TRBV7-9 to TRBJ2-5, with TRBD1 matching 11 bases. Trimming removed 5 bases from V and 4 bases from J; junction bases left unmatched: 6. Germline CDR1 and CDR2: SEHNR and FQNEAQ (reference sequence). The CDR3 spans 15 residues. CDR3 in DNA: TGTGCCAGCAGCACCTCAGGACAGGGGGCAGAGACCCAGTACTTC. Its translation: CASSTSGQGAETQYF.

This clonotype was counted at least ten times. The rearrangement joins TRBV7-9 to TRBJ2-2, with TRBD1 as a possible D gene (6 bases). Germline V lookup: CDR1 SEHNR, CDR2 FQNEAQ (reference sequence). CDR3 size: 16 residues. Deletions cut 0 bases from V and 4 bases from J, with 12 bases between. The CDR3 spells CASSLAAAGVTGELFF. CDR3 sequence (DNA): TGTGCCAGCAGCTTAGCCGCGGCAGGGGTCACCGGGGAGCTGTTTTTT.

There are many counts of this clonotype. This sequence joins TRBV6-5 and TRBJ2-1; maybe TRBD1 (6 bases). The germline CDR1 and CDR2 sequences are MNHEY and SVGAGI. The CDR3 consists of 16 residues. Trimming took 5 bases from V and 2 from J, leaving 16 bases between them. The CDR3 bases are TGTGCCAGCAGTCCCCGACAGGACCCAACCTACAATGAGCAGTTCTTC. It codes for CASSPRQDPTYNEQFF.

This clonotype was recorded many times. The chain has TRBV11-2 and TRBJ2-5, with D unresolved. Germline V CDR1 and CDR2: SGHAT, FQNNGV. The CDR3 runs to 15 residues. With 0 bases removed from V and 7 bases from J, the gap between germline ends came to 15 bases. CDR3: CASSLDGSAIGTQYF. The CDR3 region has the DNA TGTGCCAGCAGCTTAGATGGCTCTGCAATTGGGACCCAGTACTTC.

As to this clonotype: A much larger clone is a single base away; this may be a read error. The chain links TRBV7-9 to TRBJ2-3, with unresolved D. Germline V gene sequence: CDR1 SEHNR, CDR2 FQNEAQ (reference sequence). The CDR3 contains 15 residues. The CDR3 is CAGSLEPSSPDTQYF. DNA of the CDR3: TGTGCCGGCAGCTTAGAACCTTCCTCCCCCGATACGCAGTATTTT.

This clonotype appeared a few times. This chain uses TRBV19 with TRBJ1-2; D is uncertain. Germline CDR1 LNHDA, CDR2 SQIVND (reference sequence). V lost 3 bases to trimming and J lost 4 bases, with 18 bases between them. The CDR3 extends over 16 amino acids. The CDR3 DNA reads as TGTGCCAGTAGTATCGGGGAGGAGCCACTTACCTATGGCTACACCTTC. This codes for CASSIGEEPLTYGYTF.

About this clonotype itself: Since no conserved phenylalanine or tryptophan closes the CDR3, a read error is the likely cause. The chain couples TRBV11-3 to TRBJ2-3; 11 bases line up with TRBD2. Germline V gene sequence: CDR1 SGHNT, CDR2 YENEEA. This CDR3 comprises 18 residues. J lost 6 bases, V lost 5 bases, and 16 bases had no gene match. The CDR3 region has the DNA TGTGCCAGCAGCGACACTAGCGGGGGACCCAATTTTGAGGATACGCAGTATCTT. Translating it yields CASSDTSGGPNFEDTQYL.

A word on this clonotype: A read error may produce the germline difference seen at one junction end. The rearrangement joins TRBV11-1 to TRBJ2-7, with D unclear. The CDR3 sequence is 14 residues long. Germline V gene lookup returns CDR1 SGHAT and CDR2 FQDESV (reference sequence). CDR3 sequence reads: CAGSRRGFIYEQYF. The CDR3 DNA follows: TGTGCCGGCAGCCGTAGAGGCTTCATCTACGAGCAGTACTTC.

This clonotype was found once. A much bigger clone sits one base away, suggesting this may be a read error. The chain couples TRBV7-9 to TRBJ2-1, with 13 bases fitting TRBD2. The CDR3 loop spans 15 amino acids. V lost 5 bases, J lost 9 bases, and 7 bases stayed unmatched. Germline V gene data show CDR1 as SEHNR and CDR2 as FQNEAQ (reference sequence). The CDR3 bases are TGTGCCAGCAGCCATACTAGCGGGGGGGCCGGTGAGCAGTTCTTC. It codes for CASSHTSGGAGEQFF. Using reference TRBV7-9 and TRBJ2-1 for the parts outside the CDR3, the full variable domain is DTGVSQNPRHKITKRGQNVTFRCDPISEHNRLYWYRQTLGQGPEFLTYFQNEAQLEKSRLLSDRFSAERPKGSFSTLEIQRTEQGDSAMYLCASSHTSGGAGEQFFGPGTRLTVL.

The sample holds many counts of this clonotype. J is TRBJ1-1 and V is TRBV12-3 or TRBV12-4; 10 bases align to TRBD1. The CDR3 loop spans 17 amino acids. Trimming cost V 3 bases and J 2 bases; bases outside gene matches: 9. CDR3 coding DNA: TGTGCCAGCAGTTTGCCGGTAGACAGGGGGCATAACACTGAAGCTTTCTTT. Its protein is CASSLPVDRGHNTEAFF.

This clonotype was seen ten or more times. CDR3 in amino acids: CASSLSTVNQAFF. The CDR3 bases are TGTGCCAGCAGCTTAAGTACGGTGAATCAAGCTTTCTTT. This chain links TRBV7-9 with TRBJ1-1; D gene uncertain. V lost 2 bases, J lost 9 bases, and 13 bases lay in between. Germline V gene sequence: CDR1 SEHNR, CDR2 FQNEAQ (reference sequence). This CDR3 is 13 amino acids long. Supplemented by reference TRBV7-9 and TRBJ1-1, the full variable domain reads DTGVSQNPRHKITKRGQNVTFRCDPISEHNRLYWYRQTLGQGPEFLTYFQNEAQLEKSRLLSDRFSAERPKGSFSTLEIQRTEQGDSAMYLCASSLSTVNQAFFGQGTRLTVV.

The chain joins TRBV9 to TRBJ2-7; a possible D gene is TRBD2 (6 bases). Germline-derived CDR1 and CDR2 are SGDLS and YYNGEE. Trimming stripped 0 bases from V and 5 bases from J, with 12 bases between. CDR3 length: 14 residues. Here the CDR3 DNA reads TGTGCCAGCAGCGTAGGCGGGAATGCCCACGAGCAGTACTTC. This sequence encodes CASSVGGNAHEQYF.

This clonotype came up a few times. This chain links TRBV7-9 with TRBJ2-7; D unresolved. Gene TRBJ2-1 matches the end of the DNA better, so the J call may be wrong. Looked up from germline, CDR1 is SEHNR and CDR2 is FQNEAQ (reference sequence). This CDR3 is 14 amino acids long. The CDR3 nucleotides read TGTGCCAGCAGCTTCTCCGAGGCATCCTACGAGCAGTTCTTC. Translated: CASSFSEASYEQFF.

The gene calls are TRBV7-9 and TRBJ1-1; TRBD1 matches at 8 bases. Germline V gives CDR1 SEHNR, CDR2 FQNEAQ (reference sequence). CDR3 size: 13 residues. V lost 5 bases, J lost 11 bases, and 10 bases stayed unmatched. Here the CDR3 reads CASSPQAGGDAFF. DNA of the CDR3: TGTGCCAGCAGCCCTCAGGCAGGGGGCGACGCTTTCTTT.

Many counts were recorded for this clonotype. The chain joins TRBV19 to TRBJ2-7; D not certain. CDR3 size: 13 residues. Looked up from germline, CDR1 is LNHDA and CDR2 is SQIVND (reference sequence). With 5 bases removed from V and 2 bases from J, the gap between germline ends came to 10 bases. CDR3 region: CASSSSLPYEQYF. The CDR3 DNA follows: TGTGCCAGTAGTTCCTCCCTTCCCTACGAGCAGTACTTC.

Of note for this clonotype: At one end, the junction sequence differs from germline, possibly due to a read error. The J gene is TRBJ2-3, the V gene TRBV13; no clear D gene. The germline V gene has CDR1 PRHDT and CDR2 FYEKMQ (reference sequence). The CDR3 runs to 12 residues. CDR3: CASSLRQDTQYF. CDR3 coding DNA: TGTGCCAGCAGCTTAAGACAAGATACGCAATATTTT.